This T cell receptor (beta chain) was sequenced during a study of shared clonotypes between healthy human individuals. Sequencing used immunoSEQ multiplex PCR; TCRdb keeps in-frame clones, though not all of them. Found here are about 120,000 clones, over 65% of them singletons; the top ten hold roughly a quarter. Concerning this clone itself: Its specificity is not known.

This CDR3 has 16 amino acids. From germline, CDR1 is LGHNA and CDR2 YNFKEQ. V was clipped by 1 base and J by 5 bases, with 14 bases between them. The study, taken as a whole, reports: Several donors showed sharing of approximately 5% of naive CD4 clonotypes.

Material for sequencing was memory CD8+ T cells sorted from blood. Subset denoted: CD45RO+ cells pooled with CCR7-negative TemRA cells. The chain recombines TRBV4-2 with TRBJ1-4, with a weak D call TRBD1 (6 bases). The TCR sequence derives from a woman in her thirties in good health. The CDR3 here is CASSQGNGQGNEKLFF. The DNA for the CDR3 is TGTGCCAGCAGCCAAGGAAACGGGCAGGGGAATGAAAAACTGTTTTTT.